Each of the 19 T cell receptor beta chains below was sequenced from the same sample in a study of blood T cell repertoires in COVID-19. Assay: immunoSEQ multiplex PCR; the TCRdb copy retains only in-frame clones and omits some. The data show under 80,000 clones, 80% seen once. The sample comprised peripheral blood. All receptors derive from a human donor in a cohort sampled during active COVID-19.

This chain joins TRBV6-5 and TRBJ2-1, with 12 bases matching TRBD2. The CDR3 covers 15 residues. V lost 5 bases to trimming and J lost 4 bases; unmatched junction nucleotides: 3. Germline V gene sequence: CDR1 MNHEY, CDR2 SVGAGI. The CDR3 DNA is TGTGCCAGCAGTCCTCTAGCGGGGGGGTACAATGAGCAGTTCTTC. Translating gives CASSPLAGGYNEQFF.

This chain links TRBV19 with TRBJ2-2; D is perhaps TRBD1 (7 bases). Germline CDR1 and CDR2: LNHDA and SQIVND (reference sequence). V was pared by 7 bases and J by 3 bases, with 15 bases between. The CDR3 spans 15 residues. CDR3 sequence reads: CASKAQGGYTGELFF. As DNA, the CDR3 is TGTGCCAGTAAAGCGCAGGGGGGATACACCGGGGAGCTGTTTTTT.

This CDR3 is CASSVRGGYGYTF. CDR3 DNA: TGTGCCAGCAGCGTACGAGGGGGCTATGGCTACACCTTC. The gene calls are TRBV9 and TRBJ1-2; possible D gene TRBD1, 6 bases. The CDR3 runs to 13 residues. The germline V gene has CDR1 SGDLS and CDR2 YYNGEE. V lost 1 base and J lost 4, with 8 bases in between.

The gene calls are TRBV6-2 or TRBV6-3 and TRBJ1-1, with 12 positions matching TRBD1. This CDR3 spans 17 amino acids. Trimming took 2 bases from V and 1 from J; bases not matched to a gene: 5. Germline V gene data show CDR1 as MNHEY and CDR2 as SVGEGT. CDR3 sequence: CASSYVPGQGANTEAFF. The CDR3 region has the DNA TGTGCCAGCAGTTACGTCCCGGGACAGGGGGCGAACACTGAAGCTTTCTTT.

The V gene is TRBV28, the J gene TRBJ2-7, with a possible D match to TRBD2 (5 bases). The CDR3 spans 13 residues. The V end lost 6 bases, the J end lost 7 bases, and 16 bases lay between the germline ends. The germline CDR1 and CDR2 sequences are MDHEN and SYDVKM. The CDR3 sequence is CASSGIPGGEQYF. In DNA form, the CDR3 reads TGTGCCAGCAGCGGAATTCCGGGCGGGGAGCAGTACTTC. Variable domain in full (rest from reference TRBV28 and TRBJ2-7): DVKVTQSSRYLVKRTGEKVFLECVQDMDHENMFWYRQDPGLGLRLIYFSYDVKMKEKGDIPEGYSVSREKKERFSLILESASTNQTSMYLCASSGIPGGEQYFGPGTRLTVT.

The V call is TRBV4-3, the J call TRBJ2-1; the match to TRBD2 covers 9 bases. Trimming at V came to 0 bases and at J to 2 bases, leaving 8 bases not matched to a gene. The germline V gene has CDR1 LGHNA and CDR2 YSLEER. The CDR3 covers 18 residues. The CDR3 reads CASSQDSTSGQTYNEQFF. Here the CDR3 DNA reads TGCGCCAGCAGCCAAGACTCCACTAGCGGGCAAACCTACAATGAGCAGTTCTTC.

This clone has only a few counts. The chain recombines TRBV7-9 with TRBJ1-3; D unresolved. In germline, CDR1 is SEHNR, CDR2 FQNEAQ (reference sequence). The CDR3 is 13 amino acids. V gave up 0 bases and J gave up 6 bases, with 6 bases separating them. DNA of the CDR3: TGTGCCAGCAGCTTAGCTTCGGTAAACACCATATATTTT. Encoded protein: CASSLASVNTIYF.

This rearrangement joins TRBV4-1 to TRBJ1-3; 12 bases fit TRBD1. J was trimmed by 8 bases and V by 4 bases; bases with no gene match: 9. Germline values: CDR1 MGHRA, CDR2 YSYEKL. The CDR3 covers 16 residues. The CDR3 reads CASSPAPGQGAYTIYF. The CDR3 nucleotides read TGCGCCAGCAGCCCGGCCCCGGGACAGGGGGCTTACACCATATATTTT.

V is TRBV5-1 and J is TRBJ1-2, with TRBD1 matching 8 bases. Germline values: CDR1 SGHRS, CDR2 YFSETQ. This CDR3 comprises 13 residues. J gave up 7 bases and V 4 bases, and 6 bases lay outside the gene matches. The chain's CDR3 is CASSVDRGGGYTF. CDR3 in DNA: TGCGCCAGCAGCGTAGACAGGGGCGGTGGCTACACCTTC.

The chain links TRBV13 to TRBJ2-7, with 7 bases matching TRBD2. The CDR3 sequence is 14 residues long. The V gene end was trimmed by 4 bases and the J gene end by 2 bases; junction bases not matched to a gene: 5. CDR1 and CDR2 (germline): PRHDT, FYEKMQ (reference sequence). CDR3 residues: CASSSSGTPYEQYF. The CDR3 bases are TGTGCCAGCAGCTCGAGCGGGACCCCCTACGAGCAGTACTTC.

There are a few counts of this clone. The chain employs TRBV7-8 and TRBJ2-1, with D unclear. This CDR3 has 13 residues. Germline CDR1 SGHVS, CDR2 FQNEAQ. Trimming took off 5 bases at V and 12 bases at J, with 17 bases between the two ends. The CDR3 region is CASSALASQGQFF. CDR3 in DNA: TGTGCCAGCAGCGCCTTAGCCTCTCAAGGGCAGTTCTTC.

This clone was counted a few times. The CDR3 region has the DNA TGTGCCAGCAGCAAAGCACGGACAGGGATTGATAGCAATCAGCCCCAGCATTTT. Its translation: CASSKARTGIDSNQPQHF. V gene TRBV21-1 combines with J gene TRBJ1-5; the table's D call TRBD1 went unverified against the DNA. TRBV21-1 is deemed a pseudogene. The CDR3 loop spans 18 amino acids.

This sequence joins TRBV7-2 and TRBJ2-5, with 8 bases fitting TRBD2. CDR3 length equals 13 residues. Losses at the gene ends were 3 bases for V and 5 bases for J; bases not matched to a gene: 2. Looked up from germline, CDR1 is SGHTA and CDR2 is FQGNSA. CDR3 loop: CASSFGRVETQYF. In DNA form, the CDR3 reads TGTGCCAGCAGCTTCGGGAGGGTGGAGACCCAGTACTTC.

V usage is TRBV6-6 and J usage is TRBJ2-5; 10 nucleotides align to TRBD2. The CDR3 totals 14 residues. Looked up from germline, CDR1 is MNHNY and CDR2 is SVGAGI (reference sequence). Trimming cost V 6 bases and J 2 bases; bases outside gene matches: 3. This CDR3 is CASSQGLAQETQYF. The CDR3 coding sequence is TGTGCCAGCAGCCAGGGACTAGCGCAAGAGACCCAGTACTTC.

The CDR3 DNA follows: TGTGCCTCGGGGACTAGCGGGAGAGGTACAGATACGCAGTATTTT. Translated: CASGTSGRGTDTQYF. The chain links TRBV24-1 to TRBJ2-3; TRBD2 agrees at 14 bases. The germline CDR1 and CDR2 sequences are KGHDR and SFDVKD. V trimming: 12 bases; J trimming: 3 bases; junction bases outside the gene matches: 7. The CDR3 is 15 residues long.

This chain connects TRBV3-1 (or the pseudogene TRBV3-2) to TRBJ1-2, with 8 bases lining up with TRBD1. Trimming removed 0 bases from V and 8 bases from J; junction bases left unmatched: 8. Germline V gene sequence: CDR1 LGHDT, CDR2 YNNKEL (reference sequence). This CDR3 is 15 amino acids long. In DNA form, the CDR3 reads TGTGCCAGCAGCCAAGATAACAGGGGGAGAGGAGGCTACACCTTC. This codes for CASSQDNRGRGGYTF.

V is TRBV7-3 and J is TRBJ1-1; 11 bases fit TRBD1. The CDR3 has 16 residues. CDR1 and CDR2 from the germline V gene are SGHTA and FQGTGA. V trimming: 5 bases; J trimming: 4 bases; junction bases outside the gene matches: 9. The CDR3 loop reads CASSPRGGTGGTEAFF. In DNA form, the CDR3 reads TGTGCCAGCAGCCCCCGAGGCGGGACAGGGGGCACTGAAGCTTTCTTT.

The chain has TRBV27 and TRBJ1-6; 7 bases agree with TRBD1. This CDR3 contains 16 residues. Germline CDR1 and CDR2: MNHEY and SMNVEV (reference sequence). With 5 bases clipped from V and 11 bases from J, the junction kept 15 bases outside the gene matches. The CDR3 nucleotides read TGTGCCAGCAGTACCCGTAGACAGGGAGATTTGACACCCCTCCACTTT. Encoded protein: CASSTRRQGDLTPLHF.

J is TRBJ2-1 and V is TRBV11-3; 8 positions agree with TRBD2. With V trimmed by 7 bases and J by 6 bases, 11 bases remained unmatched. The V gene's germline CDR1 is SGHNT and CDR2 YENEEA. The length of the CDR3 is 15 residues. In nucleotides, the CDR3 is TGTGCCAGCACCCAACGGCTAGCGGGTTTCAATGAGCAGTTCTTC. Amino acids: CASTQRLAGFNEQFF.